The present T cell receptor beta chain was sequenced within a study of beta chain features in type 1 diabetes. CDR1 is LNHDA, CDR2 SQIVND, per germline (reference sequence). Trimming at V came to 3 bases and at J to 3 bases, leaving 8 bases not matched to a gene. The length of the CDR3 is 17 residues. About this clone itself: No antigen is known for it.

Notes on the study in general: All four CD4+ subsets from Type 1 diabetes patients carried moderately but significantly shorter TCRB CDR3s. Cells carrying high TCR expression could end up over-represented when cDNA is sequenced.

Of the isolated RNA, all was reverse transcribed, and so the sequenced material was expressed TCRB transcripts. About 3.57 million reads per sample were averaged for naive, central memory and regulatory samples. Data came from immunoSEQ multiplex PCR; TCRdb stores just in-frame clones and leaves some out. Of about 340,000 clones detected, around 8% appear once; the ten largest clones hold around 0.45%. Input material: central memory CD4+ T cells from blood. The sequence derives from a woman aged 18-30 years in good health. This rearrangement joins TRBV19 to TRBJ2-1, with TRBD2 matching over 10 bases. CDR3 bases: TGTGCCAGTAGTATCTCGGCTAGCGGGAGTCGCTACAATGAGCAGTTCTTC. Translating gives CASSISASGSRYNEQFF.